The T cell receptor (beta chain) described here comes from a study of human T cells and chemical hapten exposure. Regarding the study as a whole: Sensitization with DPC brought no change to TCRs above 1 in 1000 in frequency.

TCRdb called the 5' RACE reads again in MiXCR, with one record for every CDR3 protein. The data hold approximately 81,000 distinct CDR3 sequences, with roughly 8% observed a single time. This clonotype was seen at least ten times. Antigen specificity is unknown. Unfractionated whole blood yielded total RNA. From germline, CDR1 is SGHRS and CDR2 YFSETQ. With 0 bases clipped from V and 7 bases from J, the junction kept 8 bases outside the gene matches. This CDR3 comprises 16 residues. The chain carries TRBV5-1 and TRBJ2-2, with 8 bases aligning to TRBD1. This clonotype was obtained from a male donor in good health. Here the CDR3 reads CASSLVGRGPNGELFF. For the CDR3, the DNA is TGCGCCAGCAGCTTGGTCGGCAGGGGGCCTAACGGGGAGCTGTTTTTT.